The 28 T cell receptor beta chains reported below all come from one sample, sequenced in a study of blood T cell repertoires in COVID-19. Profiled with immunoSEQ multiplex PCR; TCRdb holds only in-frame clones, not every one. The sample holds 150,000 to 200,000 clones; about 83% are singletons and the top ten take 5%. Sequencing was done on a sample of peripheral blood. The receptor set was obtained from a human donor in a cohort sampled during active COVID-19.

V is TRBV9 and J is TRBJ2-7, with D possibly being TRBD1 (5 bases). CDR1 and CDR2 from the germline V gene are SGDLS and YYNGEE. Trimming took off 5 bases at V and 6 bases at J, with 18 bases between the two ends. The CDR3 consists of 14 residues. The DNA for the CDR3 is TGTGCCAGCAGTAGGGGTGCGACGACGACCGAGCAGTACTTC. It is translated as CASSRGATTTEQYF.

This clone was detected a few times. The gene calls are TRBV9 and TRBJ1-6; a possible D gene is TRBD1 (6 bases). The CDR3 has 14 amino acids. Germline V gene data show CDR1 as SGDLS and CDR2 as YYNGEE. V was cut by 5 bases and J by 7 bases, with 13 bases left in between. The CDR3 nucleotides read TGTGCCAGCAGTGCAGGGGATCGAAATTCACCCCTCCACTTT. Protein: CASSAGDRNSPLHF.

The chain is built from TRBV28 and TRBJ1-2; a weak D match, TRBD1 (6 bases). The CDR3 contains 13 residues. Germline CDR1 reads MDHEN; CDR2 reads SYDVKM. The V gene lost 3 bases and the J gene lost 2 bases, with 7 bases spanning the gap. DNA for the CDR3: TGTGCCAGCAGTTTCGGGACAAACTATGGCTACACCTTC. Its translation: CASSFGTNYGYTF.

This clone appeared once. The chain couples TRBV27 to TRBJ1-1; TRBD1 matches 8 bases. V lost 8 bases to trimming and J lost 5 bases; unmatched junction nucleotides: 10. The CDR3 extends over 14 amino acids. Germline V CDR1 and CDR2: MNHEY, SMNVEV (reference sequence). CDR3 region: CASVPGGVETEAFF. DNA of the CDR3: TGTGCCAGCGTCCCAGGGGGCGTAGAGACTGAAGCTTTCTTT.

This chain joins TRBV30 and TRBJ1-2, with 8 bases lining up with TRBD1. V lost 5 bases, J lost 7 bases, and 6 bases stayed unmatched. Germline-derived CDR1 and CDR2 are GTSNPN and SVGIG (reference sequence). The CDR3 is 12 amino acids. The CDR3 loop is CAWGTGGTGYTF. Here the CDR3 DNA reads TGTGCCTGGGGAACAGGGGGGACTGGCTACACCTTC.

The J gene is TRBJ2-3, the V gene TRBV7-3, with 8 positions matching TRBD1. Per germline, CDR1 SGHTA and CDR2 FQGTGA. This CDR3 has 12 residues. With 2 bases clipped from V and 9 bases from J, the junction kept 1 base outside the gene matches. For the CDR3, the DNA is TGTGCCAGCAGCTTAGGACAGGGAACGCAGTATTTT. Its translation: CASSLGQGTQYF.

This clone was counted once. The rearrangement uses TRBV6-1 and TRBJ2-1, with a possible D match to TRBD1 (5 bases). Germline V gives CDR1 MNHNS, CDR2 SASEGT. CDR3 length: 16 residues. Trimming left V 1 base short and J 3 bases short, with 13 bases between. Written as DNA, the CDR3 is TGTGCCAGCAGTGAAGTTCTGGCAGGGTTCTACAATGAGCAGTTCTTC. This encodes CASSEVLAGFYNEQFF.

The chain has TRBV30 and TRBJ2-2, with 8 positions matching TRBD2. The J segment lost 2 bases and the V segment lost 8 bases, leaving 7 bases of the junction unmatched. CDR3 length: 14 amino acids. Germline V gives CDR1 GTSNPN, CDR2 SVGIG (reference sequence). The CDR3 reads CAGRGAKNTGELFF. CDR3 DNA: TGTGCCGGGCGGGGGGCCAAAAACACCGGGGAGCTGTTTTTT.

The chain carries TRBV3-1 (or the pseudogene TRBV3-2) and TRBJ1-2; D gene uncertain. V lost 0 bases and J 7 bases, leaving 12 bases between the germline ends. CDR3 length: 14 amino acids. Looked up from germline, CDR1 is LGHDT and CDR2 is YNNKEL (reference sequence). As DNA, the CDR3 is TGTGCCAGCAGCCAAGAGGGCAGAAGAAGTGGCTACACCTTC. This encodes CASSQEGRRSGYTF.

This clone was seen a single time. The chain combines TRBV5-5 with TRBJ1-2; TRBD1 agrees at 8 bases. The trim removed 0 bases at V and 4 bases at J, leaving 2 bases unmatched. The CDR3 loop spans 14 amino acids. Germline V gives CDR1 SGHKS, CDR2 YYEKEE (reference sequence). CDR3 loop: CASSLVTGVYGYTF. The CDR3, as DNA: TGTGCCAGCAGCTTGGTGACAGGGGTCTATGGCTACACCTTC.

The CDR3 here is CASSPRDRGLALHF. CDR3 coding DNA: TGTGCCAGCTCACCGAGGGACAGGGGTTTGGCCCTCCACTTT. The chain has TRBV18 and TRBJ1-6; TRBD1 matches at 10 bases. Germline V CDR1 and CDR2: KGHSH, LQKENI. This CDR3 contains 14 residues. Trimming cost V 3 bases and J 14 bases; bases outside gene matches: 7.

Only a few counts were recorded for this clone. The V gene is TRBV27, the J gene TRBJ1-5, with D hard to call. V lost 10 bases, J lost 7 bases, and 29 bases lay in between. Germline V lookup: CDR1 MNHEY, CDR2 SMNVEV (reference sequence). CDR3 size: 17 residues. The CDR3 nucleotides are TGTGCCATGCCACCGCCGGACGGGGTACGTCGGAAGCAGCCCCAGCATTTT. It encodes CAMPPPDGVRRKQPQHF.

The chain has TRBV27 and TRBJ2-7; TRBD2 matches 13 bases. CDR1 is MNHEY and CDR2 is SMNVEV in the germline V gene (reference sequence). The J segment lost 2 bases and the V segment lost 4 bases, leaving 5 bases of the junction unmatched. The length of the CDR3 is 16 residues. The CDR3 sequence: CASSSLTSGRPYEQYF. DNA of the CDR3: TGTGCCAGCAGTTCCCTGACTAGCGGGAGGCCCTACGAGCAGTACTTC.

This chain links TRBV28 with TRBJ2-7; possible D gene TRBD2, 5 bases. The CDR3 is 14 residues long. CDR1 and CDR2 (germline): MDHEN, SYDVKM. The V end was cut by 3 bases, the J end by 6 bases, with 15 bases between. The CDR3 DNA reads as TGTGCCAGCAGTTTTAGAGGGTCCAGGAGCGAGCAGTACTTC. Residues: CASSFRGSRSEQYF.

V is TRBV19 and J is TRBJ2-3; 7 nucleotides match TRBD2. The CDR3 is 13 residues long. Germline V gives CDR1 LNHDA, CDR2 SQIVND (reference sequence). J lost 4 bases, V lost 8 bases, and 6 bases had no gene match. The CDR3 nucleotides read TGTGCCAGTTCAACGGGGGGTCCAGATACGCAGTATTTT. It encodes CASSTGGPDTQYF.

This clone appeared once. The rearrangement uses TRBV5-1 and TRBJ2-5, with D possibly TRBD2 on 6 matching bases. Per germline, CDR1 SGHRS and CDR2 YFSETQ. CDR3 length: 17 residues. Trimming took off 0 bases at V and 0 bases at J, with 15 bases between the two ends. The CDR3 spells CASSLGLRGEYQETQYF. The CDR3 DNA reads as TGCGCCAGCAGCTTGGGGCTTCGCGGGGAGTACCAAGAGACCCAGTACTTC.

The genes are TRBV5-5 and TRBJ1-1, with 7 bases identical to TRBD1. Germline trimming cut 4 bases from V and 4 bases from J; bases unmatched to any gene: 4. Germline assignment: CDR1 SGHKS and CDR2 YYEKEE (reference sequence). This CDR3 contains 13 residues. The DNA of the CDR3 is TGTGCCAGCAGCATTGACAGGGTCACTGAAGCTTTCTTT. This codes for CASSIDRVTEAFF. Full variable domain (missing parts from reference TRBV5-5 and TRBJ1-1): DAGVTQSPTHLIKTRGQQVTLRCSPISGHKSVSWYQQVLGQGPQFIFQYYEKEERGRGNFPDRFSARQFPNYSSELNVNALLLGDSALYLCASSIDRVTEAFFGQGTRLTVV.

The chain recombines TRBV30 with TRBJ1-3; D gene unclear. In germline, CDR1 is GTSNPN, CDR2 SVGIG (reference sequence). Trimming removed 1 base at V and 4 bases at J, with 11 bases between. CDR3 length equals 14 residues. The CDR3 DNA is TGTGCCTGGAGTGCAGGAGGTTTAGGAAACACCATATATTTT. It is translated as CAWSAGGLGNTIYF.

This chain joins TRBV20-1 and TRBJ2-5, with 7 bases lining up with TRBD2. Germline loops: CDR1 DFQATT, CDR2 SNEGSKA (reference sequence). The CDR3 is 11 amino acids. Trimming took 6 bases from V and 7 from J; bases not matched to a gene: 5. The CDR3 nucleotides read TGCAGTGCCGGACTAGATGGGACCCAGTACTTC. This sequence encodes CSAGLDGTQYF.

The V call is TRBV6-4, the J call TRBJ2-7, with 13 bases fitting TRBD2. V trimming: 0 bases; J trimming: 5 bases; junction bases outside the gene matches: 7. In germline, CDR1 is MRHNA, CDR2 SNTAGT. The CDR3 extends over 17 amino acids. CDR3 in amino acids: CASSDSGTSGALDEQYF. CDR3 DNA sequence: TGTGCCAGCAGTGACTCCGGGACTAGCGGGGCCTTGGACGAGCAGTACTTC.

The rearrangement links TRBV4-1 to TRBJ1-1; the D gene is possibly TRBD1 (5 bases). V was trimmed by 0 bases and J by 8 bases, leaving 7 bases between them. CDR1 MGHRA and CDR2 YSYEKL come from the germline V gene. This CDR3 has 12 residues. CDR3 nucleotide sequence: TGCGCCAGCAGCCAAGATAACAGGGAAGCTTTCTTT. This codes for CASSQDNREAFF.

The V and J genes are TRBV27 and TRBJ2-5; D perhaps matches TRBD1 (6 bases). CDR3 size: 16 residues. Germline V gene lookup returns CDR1 MNHEY and CDR2 SMNVEV (reference sequence). Trimming shortened V by 5 bases and J by 1 base, and 17 bases separated the two germline ends. CDR3 bases: TGTGCCAGCAGTGACAGGACATACTCAATCCAAGAGACCCAGTACTTC. This codes for CASSDRTYSIQETQYF.

The chain combines TRBV5-1 with TRBJ2-2; 10 bases map to TRBD1. The CDR3 is 16 residues long. With 4 bases clipped from V and 5 bases from J, the junction kept 8 bases outside the gene matches. Germline CDR1 is SGHRS and CDR2 is YFSETQ. CDR3 amino acids: CASSPRQGAGTGELFF. The CDR3 coding sequence is TGCGCCAGCAGCCCTAGACAGGGGGCTGGGACCGGGGAGCTGTTTTTT.

This chain uses TRBV7-2 with TRBJ2-1, with D possibly matching TRBD1 (5 bases). The germline V gene encodes CDR1 SGHTA and CDR2 FQGNSA. The CDR3 runs 15 residues. Trimming shortened V by 4 bases and J by 3 bases, and 13 bases separated the two germline ends. This CDR3 reads CASSSEGDRYNEQFF. For the CDR3, the DNA is TGTGCCAGCAGCTCGGAAGGGGATCGCTACAATGAGCAGTTCTTC.

This chain connects TRBV30 to TRBJ2-7; 9 bases match TRBD2. V was clipped by 3 bases and J by 0 bases; unmatched bases: 3. Germline CDR1 and CDR2: GTSNPN and SVGIG (reference sequence). There are 14 residues in the CDR3. The CDR3 sequence is CAWRHSGSSYEQYF. The CDR3 DNA sequence: TGTGCCTGGAGGCATAGCGGGAGCTCCTACGAGCAGTACTTC.

Written as DNA, the CDR3 is TGTGCCAGCAGCTTAATGGGTCCGGGCACTGAAGCTTTCTTT. Translated: CASSLMGPGTEAFF. The chain joins TRBV7-3 to TRBJ1-1; unclear D gene. CDR1 SGHTA and CDR2 FQGTGA come from the germline V gene. Trimming cost V 1 base and J 4 bases, with 10 bases left between them. This CDR3 spans 14 amino acids.

The chain is built from TRBV28 and TRBJ1-6; 10 nucleotides match TRBD1. J was trimmed by 8 bases and V by 2 bases; bases with no gene match: 6. Per the germline V gene, CDR1 is MDHEN and CDR2 is SYDVKM. The CDR3 has 16 amino acids. The CDR3 bases are TGTGCCAGCAGTTTAGGGGGACAGGGGTACGATTCACCCCTCCACTTT. Encoded protein: CASSLGGQGYDSPLHF.

The chain carries TRBV5-1 and TRBJ2-5, with D perhaps matching TRBD2 (5 bases). Trimming took 4 bases from V and 5 from J, leaving 12 bases between them. Germline-derived CDR1 and CDR2 are SGHRS and YFSETQ. The CDR3 contains 13 residues. The CDR3 DNA reads TGCGCCAGCAGCCCGGGGTCTGGGGAGACCCAGTACTTC. Its translation is CASSPGSGETQYF.